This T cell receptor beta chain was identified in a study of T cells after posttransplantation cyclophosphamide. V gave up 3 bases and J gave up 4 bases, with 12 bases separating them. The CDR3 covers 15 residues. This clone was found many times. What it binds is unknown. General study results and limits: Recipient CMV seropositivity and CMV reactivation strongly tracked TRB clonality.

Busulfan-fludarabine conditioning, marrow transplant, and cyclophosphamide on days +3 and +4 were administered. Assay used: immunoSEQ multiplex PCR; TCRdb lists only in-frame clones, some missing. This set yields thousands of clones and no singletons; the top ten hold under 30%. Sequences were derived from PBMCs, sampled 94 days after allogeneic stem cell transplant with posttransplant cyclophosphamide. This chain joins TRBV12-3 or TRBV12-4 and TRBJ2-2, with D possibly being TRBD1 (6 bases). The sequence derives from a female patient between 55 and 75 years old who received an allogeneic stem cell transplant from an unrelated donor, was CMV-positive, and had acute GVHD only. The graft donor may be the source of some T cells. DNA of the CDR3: TGTGCCAGCAGTTTGTTGGGGGCAACCACCGGGGAGCTGTTTTTT. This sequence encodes CASSLLGATTGELFF.